The 16 T cell receptor beta chains in this list originate from one sample, sequenced in a study of T cell responses to AZD1222 COVID-19 vaccine (dated by TCRdb to the early 2020s). Per the publication, the time point label means: baseline before first vaccination. Libraries were made using the immunoSEQ multiplex PCR assay. In TCRdb, the immuneACCESS table is reduced to in-frame sequences with V and J assigned. These tables do not hold every clone; where another copy was compared, an unresolved V gene accounts for under half, and the others remain unexplained. The sample includes about 130,000 clones, with 85% to 95% observed a single time. Approximately 1.8% of the sample rests with the top ten. Sequencing used peripheral blood, obtained on day 0 of AZD1222 vaccination. The receptors derive from an adult in good health.

The chain has TRBV28 and TRBJ2-7; 11 bases align to TRBD1. After removal of 4 bases from V and 4 bases from J, the junction contained 6 bases not matched to a gene. Germline lookup yields CDR1 MDHEN and CDR2 SYDVKM. The CDR3 is made up of 15 amino acids. The CDR3 region is CASSSSGTGGYEQYF. In nucleotides, the CDR3 is TGTGCCAGCAGTTCCTCCGGGACAGGGGGTTACGAGCAGTACTTC.

In DNA, the CDR3 is TGTGCCAGCAGCTCCGGACTAGCGGGGGTCCTAAACACCGGGGAGCTGTTTTTT. This encodes CASSSGLAGVLNTGELFF. The rearrangement joins TRBV7-3 to TRBJ2-2; TRBD2 agrees at 13 bases. The CDR3 is made up of 18 amino acids. J gave up 2 bases and V 4 bases, and 7 bases lay outside the gene matches. From germline, CDR1 is SGHTA and CDR2 FQGTGA. Full variable domain (outside the CDR3, taken from reference TRBV7-3 and TRBJ2-2): GAGVSQTPSNKVTEKGKYVELRCDPISGHTALYWYRQSLGQGPEFLIYFQGTGAADDSGLPNDRFFAVRPEGSVSTLKIQRTERGDSAVYLCASSSGLAGVLNTGELFFGEGSRLTVL.

The gene calls are TRBV11-2 and TRBJ2-7, with D perhaps TRBD2 (7 bases). Per the germline V gene, CDR1 is SGHAT and CDR2 is FQNNGV. Trimming pared 1 base from V and 2 bases from J, leaving 15 bases between. This CDR3 region has 16 residues. The DNA for the CDR3 is TGTGCCAGCAGCTTAGCCCCGGCGGGGGCCCCCTACGAGCAGTACTTC. Translation gives CASSLAPAGAPYEQYF.

This sequence joins TRBV27 and TRBJ1-5, with 7 positions matching TRBD1. Losses at the gene ends were 5 bases for V and 7 bases for J; bases not matched to a gene: 8. Germline CDR1 and CDR2: MNHEY and SMNVEV (reference sequence). The length of the CDR3 is 14 residues. In DNA, the CDR3 is TGTGCCAGCAGTCTTAGACAGGGCGGACAGCCCCAGCATTTT. As protein: CASSLRQGGQPQHF.

V usage is TRBV30 and J usage is TRBJ1-1; TRBD1 is a possible D gene (5 bases). Germline assignment: CDR1 GTSNPN and CDR2 SVGIG (reference sequence). V was trimmed by 0 bases and J by 7 bases, leaving 12 bases between them. This CDR3 is 13 amino acids long. CDR3: CAWSVMGGVEAFF. Here the CDR3 DNA reads TGTGCCTGGAGTGTAATGGGGGGAGTTGAAGCTTTCTTT.

This clone appeared once. V usage is TRBV7-9 and J usage is TRBJ1-2; D remains ambiguous. The CDR3 runs to 17 residues. Trimming left V 3 bases short and J 3 bases short, with 20 bases between. Germline V gene lookup returns CDR1 SEHNR and CDR2 FQNEAQ (reference sequence). The CDR3 here is CASSFPAEGGPDYGYTF. DNA for the CDR3: TGTGCCAGCAGCTTTCCAGCGGAAGGAGGGCCCGACTATGGCTACACCTTC. Looking up the rest from reference TRBV7-9 and TRBJ1-2 gives the full variable domain: DTGVSQNPRHKITKRGQNVTFRCDPISEHNRLYWYRQTLGQGPEFLTYFQNEAQLEKSRLLSDRFSAERPKGSFSTLEIQRTEQGDSAMYLCASSFPAEGGPDYGYTFGSGTRLTVV.

This rearrangement joins TRBV5-6 to TRBJ2-1; TRBD2 matches 12 bases. Per germline, CDR1 SGHDT and CDR2 YYEEEE. Germline trimming cut 3 bases from V and 8 bases from J; bases unmatched to any gene: 6. The CDR3 contains 15 residues. Here the CDR3 reads CASSSRLAGVYEQFF. The CDR3 DNA follows: TGTGCCAGCAGCTCCAGACTAGCGGGGGTATATGAGCAGTTCTTC.

In its sample, this clone was seen once. The V call is TRBV3-1 (or the pseudogene TRBV3-2), the J call TRBJ2-3; 7 bases fit TRBD1. The CDR3 extends over 18 amino acids. Germline loops: CDR1 LGHDT, CDR2 YNNKEL (reference sequence). Germline trimming cut 0 bases from V and 2 bases from J; bases unmatched to any gene: 11. CDR3 DNA sequence: TGTGCCAGCAGCCAAGACCCGAACAGGGGCCGACCCACAGATACGCAGTATTTT. Protein product: CASSQDPNRGRPTDTQYF.

V usage is TRBV9 and J usage is TRBJ1-3, with a weak D call TRBD1 (5 bases). This CDR3 has 17 amino acids. Germline V gene sequence: CDR1 SGDLS, CDR2 YYNGEE. V was trimmed by 3 bases and J by 4 bases, leaving 20 bases between them. The CDR3 sequence is CASSAAGRAVSGNTIYF. The CDR3 DNA sequence: TGTGCCAGCAGCGCGGCAGGGCGCGCTGTTTCCGGAAACACCATATATTTT. The entire variable domain, with the rest obtained from reference TRBV9 and TRBJ1-3, is as follows: DSGVTQTPKHLITATGQRVTLRCSPRSGDLSVYWYQQSLDQGLQFLIQYYNGEERAKGNILERFSAQQFPDLHSELNLSSLELGDSALYFCASSAAGRAVSGNTIYFGEGSWLTVV.

The chain combines TRBV11-2 with TRBJ1-1, with 9 bases lining up with TRBD1. The trim removed 5 bases at V and 7 bases at J, leaving 14 bases unmatched. There are 16 residues in the CDR3. The germline CDR1 and CDR2 sequences are SGHAT and FQNNGV. The CDR3, as DNA: TGTGCCAGCAGCCGGGGGACAGGGAGGGGTTGGGTTGAAGCTTTCTTT. Residues: CASSRGTGRGWVEAFF.

V is TRBV6-2 or TRBV6-3 and J is TRBJ2-2; D not resolved. In germline, CDR1 is MNHEY, CDR2 SVGEGT. The CDR3 totals 13 residues. V dropped 6 bases and J dropped 5 bases, with 10 bases sitting between them. CDR3 nucleotide sequence: TGTGCCAGCAGCCCCGACACTACCGGGGAGCTGTTTTTT. Translated: CASSPDTTGELFF.

This chain uses TRBV7-2 with TRBJ1-1; maybe TRBD1 (5 bases). The CDR3 sequence is 12 residues long. Germline assignment: CDR1 SGHTA and CDR2 FQGNSA. V dropped 2 bases and J dropped 11 bases, with 12 bases sitting between them. The CDR3 protein is CASSLLGGFAFF. The CDR3 DNA follows: TGTGCCAGCAGCTTACTCGGGGGGTTTGCTTTCTTT. Full variable domain (remainder filled in from reference TRBV7-2 and TRBJ1-1): GAGVSQSPSNKVTEKGKDVELRCDPISGHTALYWYRQSLGQGLEFLIYFQGNSAPDKSGLPSDRFSAERTGGSVSTLTIQRTQQEDSAVYLCASSLLGGFAFFGQGTRLTVV.

The rearrangement joins TRBV5-6 to TRBJ2-7; D remains unclear. Trimming took 6 bases from V and 5 from J, leaving 15 bases between them. The CDR3 runs 13 residues. Germline CDR1 reads SGHDT; CDR2 reads YYEEEE. CDR3 loop: CASNSQTWDEQYF. CDR3 bases: TGTGCCAGCAACTCCCAAACGTGGGACGAGCAGTACTTC.

Only a few counts were recorded for this clone. CDR3: CASGQDSYEQYF. CDR3 sequence (DNA): TGTGCCAGCGGACAGGACTCCTACGAGCAGTACTTC. The chain couples TRBV9 to TRBJ2-7; 7 nucleotides line up with TRBD1. The CDR3 consists of 12 residues. The ends lost 7 bases at V and 0 bases at J; junction bases unmatched: 1. Germline lookup yields CDR1 SGDLS and CDR2 YYNGEE. The complete variable domain, with remaining parts taken from reference TRBV9 and TRBJ2-7, reads DSGVTQTPKHLITATGQRVTLRCSPRSGDLSVYWYQQSLDQGLQFLIQYYNGEERAKGNILERFSAQQFPDLHSELNLSSLELGDSALYFCASGQDSYEQYFGPGTRLTVT.

The rearrangement uses TRBV28 and TRBJ1-2; no clear D gene. Trimming removed 7 bases at V and 7 bases at J, with 13 bases between. The CDR3 sequence is 12 residues long. The V gene's germline CDR1 is MDHEN and CDR2 SYDVKM. DNA of the CDR3: TGTGCCAGCACTGGTAGGGTAGGTGGCTACACCTTC. This codes for CASTGRVGGYTF.

The gene calls are TRBV20-1 and TRBJ1-2; no definite D call. Germline CDR1 reads DFQATT; CDR2 reads SNEGSKA (reference sequence). Between the trimmed V and J ends, which lost 3 bases and 2 bases, there was a span of 7 bases. CDR3 length: 12 amino acids. CDR3 residues: CSASGRNYGYTF. The DNA of the CDR3 is TGCAGTGCTAGTGGGAGGAACTATGGCTACACCTTC.